This is a list of T cell receptor beta chains from one sample in a study of blood T cell repertoires in COVID-19. The repertoire was sequenced with immunoSEQ multiplex PCR; TCRdb's copy has only in-frame clones and lacks some. This sample has hundreds of thousands of clones, with just over 85% found just once. The sequenced sample was peripheral blood. These TCRs come from a woman in her twenties or thirties with active or convalescent COVID-19. The CDR3 runs from the conserved cysteine through the conserved F or W. The D gene is left open where the match is weak. Not all rows give a size; the values are once, few, many and, for expanded clones, a class.

D gene,V gene,clone size,J gene,CDR3 protein,CDR3 DNA
TRBD1,TRBV7-6,.,TRBJ2-7,CASSSGQGDTPSYEQYF,TGTGCCAGCAGCTCGGGACAGGGTGATACCCCCTCCTACGAGCAGTACTTC
.,TRBV7-9,.,TRBJ1-1,CASSSGVTEAFF,TGTGCCAGCAGCTCCGGGGTCACTGAAGCTTTCTTT
.,TRBV7-2,.,TRBJ2-7,CASSLDDRFAYEQYF,TGTGCCAGCAGCTTAGACGACAGATTTGCCTACGAGCAGTACTTC
TRBD1,TRBV27,.,TRBJ1-2,CASSLSGTAYGYTF,TGTGCCAGCAGTTTATCAGGGACAGCCTATGGCTACACCTTC
.,TRBV10-2,.,TRBJ1-3,CASSVDLSSGNTIYF,TGCGCCAGCAGCGTAGACTTAAGCTCTGGAAACACCATATATTTT
.,TRBV28,.,TRBJ1-2,CASSEEGGYTF,TGTGCCAGCAGCGAGGAGGGTGGCTACACCTTC
.,TRBV14,.,TRBJ1-5,CASSQGVTQPQHF,TGTGCCAGCAGCCAAGGCGTTACCCAGCCCCAGCATTTT
TRBD2,TRBV10-3,few,TRBJ2-1,CAISEASGRSSYNEQFF,TGTGCCATCAGTGAGGCTAGCGGAAGGAGCTCCTACAATGAGCAGTTCTTC
.,TRBV25-1,once,TRBJ1-2,CASSDGIYGYTF,TGTGCCAGCAGTGACGGTATTTATGGCTACACCTTC
TRBD1,TRBV6-5,.,TRBJ1-2,CASSTGTGESGGYTF,TGTGCCAGCAGTACCGGGACAGGCGAATCGGGTGGCTACACCTTC
TRBD1,TRBV30,.,TRBJ1-2,CAWSDRGYVCTF,TGTGCCTGGTCGGACAGGGGATATGTCTGCACCTTC
TRBD2,TRBV6-1,.,TRBJ2-1,CASSDGGLAGKVVYNEQFF,TGTGCCAGCAGTGATGGGGGACTAGCGGGGAAGGTGGTATACAATGAGCAGTTCTTC
.,TRBV5-1,once,TRBJ2-1,CASSLVLENNEQFF,TGCGCCAGCAGCTTGGTGTTGGAGAACAATGAGCAGTTCTTC
TRBD2,TRBV19,.,TRBJ2-1,CASRKGWRTSGPDGNEQFF,TGTGCCAGTAGGAAGGGATGGAGAACTAGCGGGCCGGATGGGAATGAGCAGTTCTTC
TRBD2,TRBV3-1/TRBV3-2,.,TRBJ2-5,CASSESRTSGGGETQYF,TGTGCCAGCAGCGAAAGTCGGACTAGCGGGGGGGGTGAGACCCAGTACTTC
.,TRBV11-3,.,TRBJ2-2,CASSFQGTGELFF,TGTGCCAGCAGCTTTCAGGGCACCGGGGAGCTGTTTTTT
.,TRBV5-1,.,TRBJ1-1,CASSLGTLNTEAFF,TGCGCCAGCAGCTTGGGCACCCTAAACACTGAAGCTTTCTTT
TRBD2,TRBV7-6,.,TRBJ2-1,CASSARLAGARDEQFF,TGTGCCAGCAGCGCCCGACTAGCGGGAGCTCGAGATGAGCAGTTCTTC
.,TRBV12-5,few,TRBJ2-7,CASGSEARMAQYF,TGTGCTAGTGGTTCGGAAGCTAGGATGGCGCAGTACTTC
TRBD1,TRBV2,.,TRBJ2-2,CASSDRGLTGELFF,TGTGCCAGCAGTGATAGGGGGCTAACCGGGGAGCTGTTTTTT
.,TRBV7-9,.,TRBJ2-7,CASSVTGSYEQYF,TGTGCCAGCAGCGTGACGGGCTCCTACGAGCAGTACTTC
TRBD2,TRBV28,.,TRBJ2-3,CASSSSRTSWRSTQYF,TGTGCCAGCAGTTCCTCGAGGACTAGCTGGAGGAGTACGCAGTATTTT
.,TRBV11-3,.,TRBJ2-1,CASSLESTYNEQFF,TGTGCCAGCAGCTTAGAATCTACCTACAATGAGCAGTTCTTC
TRBD1,TRBV5-1,.,TRBJ2-5,CASSLDRGRGETQYF,TGCGCCAGCAGCTTGGACAGGGGGCGCGGAGAGACCCAGTACTTC
TRBD1,TRBV5-1,.,TRBJ2-6,CASRGTGSGANVLTF,TGCGCCAGCAGGGGGACAGGGTCTGGGGCCAACGTCCTGACTTTC
TRBD1,TRBV20-1,.,TRBJ1-2,CSASPDRAYGYTF,TGCAGTGCTAGTCCCGACAGGGCCTATGGCTACACCTTC
.,TRBV5-6,.,TRBJ1-2,CASSLPGSDYGYTF,TGTGCCAGCAGCTTGCCAGGGTCGGACTATGGCTACACCTTC
.,TRBV5-5,once,TRBJ1-6,CASSFPGSERSPLHF,TGTGCCAGCAGCTTCCCGGGATCGGAGCGTTCACCCCTCCACTTT
TRBD2,TRBV4-1,.,TRBJ2-7,CASSQDPGLAARNEQYF,TGCGCCAGCAGCCAAGATCCGGGACTAGCGGCGAGGAACGAGCAGTACTTC
TRBD1,TRBV19,.,TRBJ1-3,CASSNDRGIGNTIYF,TGTGCCAGTAGTAATGACAGGGGAATTGGAAACACCATATATTTT
TRBD1,TRBV5-6,few,TRBJ1-2,CASSSTGGGFGYTF,TGTGCCAGCAGCTCGACAGGGGGCGGATTTGGCTACACCTTC
TRBD1,TRBV27,.,TRBJ1-2,CASSPILDRAGYTF,TGTGCCAGCAGCCCGATCCTGGACAGGGCTGGCTACACCTTC
TRBD1,TRBV20-1,.,TRBJ1-2,CSASGEQGQGGGYTF,TGCAGTGCTAGTGGAGAACAGGGACAGGGGGGTGGCTACACCTTC
TRBD2,TRBV5-1,.,TRBJ2-3,CASRPSGITDTQYF,TGCGCCAGCAGGCCTAGCGGGATCACAGATACGCAGTATTTT
TRBD1,TRBV5-1,.,TRBJ2-3,CASSKGTGVTDTQYF,TGCGCCAGCAGCAAAGGGACAGGGGTGACAGATACGCAGTATTTT
.,TRBV18,once,TRBJ1-5,CASSQGHTDQPQHF,TGTGCCAGCTCACAGGGACACACGGATCAGCCCCAGCATTTT
.,TRBV27,.,TRBJ1-2,CASSPGGAVYGYTF,TGTGCCAGCAGTCCAGGAGGGGCGGTCTATGGCTACACCTTC
.,TRBV6-5,.,TRBJ2-1,CASSYISVSSYNEQFF,TGTGCCAGCAGTTACATAAGCGTGAGCTCCTACAATGAGCAGTTCTTC
.,TRBV15,.,TRBJ1-1,CATSSRTQNTEAFF,TGTGCCACCAGCAGCCGGACTCAGAACACTGAAGCTTTCTTT
.,TRBV13,.,TRBJ2-3,CASSLRNRGYTQYF,TGTGCCAGCAGTTTACGGAACCGAGGGTATACGCAGTATTTT
.,TRBV6-5,.,TRBJ1-1,CASSYSAEGKNTEAFF,TGTGCCAGCAGTTACTCGGCGGAGGGGAAGAACACTGAAGCTTTCTTT
.,TRBV19,.,TRBJ2-5,CASSPRDKPNPQYF,TGTGCCAGTAGCCCCCGGGACAAACCTAATCCCCAGTACTTC
.,TRBV7-2,.,TRBJ1-1,CASSPQVNTEAFF,TGTGCCAGCAGCCCCCAGGTGAACACTGAAGCTTTCTTT
.,TRBV4-1,.,TRBJ2-7,CASSQGGLLSSYEQYF,TGCGCCAGCAGCCAAGGAGGGCTCCTAAGCTCCTACGAGCAGTACTTC
.,TRBV27,once,TRBJ1-2,CASSLPGSSGYTF,TGTGCCAGCAGTTTACCGGGGTCCTCGGGCTACACCTTC
.,TRBV15,once,TRBJ1-3,CATSRETFSLNTIYF,TGTGCCACCAGCAGAGAGACCTTTAGCTTAAACACCATATATTTT
.,TRBV28,.,TRBJ1-1,CASSLRGNTEAFF,TGTGCCAGCAGTTTGCGAGGGAACACTGAAGCTTTCTTT
.,TRBV10-3,.,TRBJ1-5,CAISVGGGQPQHF,TGTGCCATCAGTGTCGGGGGGGGTCAGCCCCAGCATTTT
TRBD1,TRBV6-5,.,TRBJ2-2,CASRQTGGNTGELFF,TGTGCCAGCAGGCAGACAGGGGGCAACACCGGGGAGCTGTTTTTT
TRBD2,TRBV19,.,TRBJ2-3,CASSLGLAGVTDTQYF,TGTGCCAGTAGTCTCGGACTAGCGGGAGTCACAGATACGCAGTATTTT
.,TRBV25-1,.,TRBJ1-3,CASSESGTPGNTIYF,TGTGCCAGCAGTGAATCCGGGACACCTGGAAACACCATATATTTT
TRBD2,TRBV7-9,few,TRBJ2-1,CASSPRGGLNYNEQFF,TGTGCCAGCAGCCCCCGGGGGGGGCTTAACTACAATGAGCAGTTCTTC